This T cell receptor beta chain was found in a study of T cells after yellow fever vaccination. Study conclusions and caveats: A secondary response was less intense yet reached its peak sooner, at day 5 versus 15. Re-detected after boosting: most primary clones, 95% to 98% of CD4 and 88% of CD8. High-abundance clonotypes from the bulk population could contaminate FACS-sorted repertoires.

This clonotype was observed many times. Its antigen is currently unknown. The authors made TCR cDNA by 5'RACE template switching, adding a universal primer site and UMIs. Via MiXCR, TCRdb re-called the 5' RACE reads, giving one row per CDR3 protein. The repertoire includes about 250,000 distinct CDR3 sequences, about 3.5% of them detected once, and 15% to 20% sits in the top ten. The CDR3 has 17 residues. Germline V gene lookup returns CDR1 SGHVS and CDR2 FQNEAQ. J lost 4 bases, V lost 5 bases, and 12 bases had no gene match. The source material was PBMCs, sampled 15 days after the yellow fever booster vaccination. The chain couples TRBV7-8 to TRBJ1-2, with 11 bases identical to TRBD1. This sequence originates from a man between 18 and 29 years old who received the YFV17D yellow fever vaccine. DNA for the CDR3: TGTGCCAGCAGCCCGGGAGTGGACAGGGGGCGCGGCTATGGCTACACCTTC. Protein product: CASSPGVDRGRGYGYTF.